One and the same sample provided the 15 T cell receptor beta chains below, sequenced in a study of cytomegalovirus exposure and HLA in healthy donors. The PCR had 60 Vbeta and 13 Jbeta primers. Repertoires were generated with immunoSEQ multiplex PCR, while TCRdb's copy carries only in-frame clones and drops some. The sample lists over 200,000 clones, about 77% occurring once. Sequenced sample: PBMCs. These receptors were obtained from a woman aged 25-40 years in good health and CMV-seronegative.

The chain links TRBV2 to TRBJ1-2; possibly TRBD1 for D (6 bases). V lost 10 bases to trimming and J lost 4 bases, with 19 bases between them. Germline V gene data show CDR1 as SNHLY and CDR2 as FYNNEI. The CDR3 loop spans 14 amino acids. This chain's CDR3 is CAIPGRGGVYGYTF. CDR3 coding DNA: TGTGCCATCCCAGGGCGAGGGGGAGTCTATGGCTACACCTTC.

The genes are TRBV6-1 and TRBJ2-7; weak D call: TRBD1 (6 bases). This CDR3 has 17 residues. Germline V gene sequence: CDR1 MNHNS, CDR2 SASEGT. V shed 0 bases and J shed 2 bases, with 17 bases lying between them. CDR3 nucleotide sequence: TGTGCCAGCAGTGAAGCTCAGGGGACGGCACCCACCTACGAGCAGTACTTC. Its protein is CASSEAQGTAPTYEQYF.

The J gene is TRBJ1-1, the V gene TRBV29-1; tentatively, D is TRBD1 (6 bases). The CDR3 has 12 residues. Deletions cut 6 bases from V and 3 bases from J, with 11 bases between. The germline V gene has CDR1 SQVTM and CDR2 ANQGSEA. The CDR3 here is CSVTRQDTEAFF. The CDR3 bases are TGCAGCGTGACTCGACAGGACACTGAAGCTTTCTTT.

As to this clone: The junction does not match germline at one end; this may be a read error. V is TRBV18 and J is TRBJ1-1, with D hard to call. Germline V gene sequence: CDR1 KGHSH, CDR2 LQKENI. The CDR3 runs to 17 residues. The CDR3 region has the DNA TGTGTCAGCTCACCACTGCTGGTCTCGGCCGGGAGCACTGAAGCTTTCTTT. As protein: CVSSPLLVSAGSTEAFF.

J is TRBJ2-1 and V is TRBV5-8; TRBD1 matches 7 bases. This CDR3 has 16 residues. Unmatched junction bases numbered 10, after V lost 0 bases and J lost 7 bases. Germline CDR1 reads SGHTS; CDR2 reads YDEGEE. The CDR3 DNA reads TGTGCCAGCAGCTTGGGACAGGGTAGTCTTACTAATGAGCAGTTCTTC. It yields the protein CASSLGQGSLTNEQFF.

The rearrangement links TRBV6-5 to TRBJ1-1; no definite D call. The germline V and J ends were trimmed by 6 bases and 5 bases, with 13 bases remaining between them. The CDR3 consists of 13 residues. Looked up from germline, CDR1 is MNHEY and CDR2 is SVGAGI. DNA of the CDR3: TGTGCCAGCAGACCTGTTGGCGGGACTGAAGCTTTCTTT. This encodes CASRPVGGTEAFF.

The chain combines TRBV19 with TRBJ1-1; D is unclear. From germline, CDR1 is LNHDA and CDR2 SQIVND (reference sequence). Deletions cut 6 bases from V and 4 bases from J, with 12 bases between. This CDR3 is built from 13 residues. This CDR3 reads CASSLSWSTEAFF. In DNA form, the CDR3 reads TGTGCCAGTAGCCTATCATGGAGCACTGAAGCTTTCTTT.

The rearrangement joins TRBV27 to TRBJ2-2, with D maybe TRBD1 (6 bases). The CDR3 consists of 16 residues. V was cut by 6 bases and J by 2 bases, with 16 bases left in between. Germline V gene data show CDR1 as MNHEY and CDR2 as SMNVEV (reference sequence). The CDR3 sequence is CASSQNRVANTGELFF. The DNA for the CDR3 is TGTGCCAGCAGCCAAAACAGGGTTGCAAACACCGGGGAGCTGTTTTTT.

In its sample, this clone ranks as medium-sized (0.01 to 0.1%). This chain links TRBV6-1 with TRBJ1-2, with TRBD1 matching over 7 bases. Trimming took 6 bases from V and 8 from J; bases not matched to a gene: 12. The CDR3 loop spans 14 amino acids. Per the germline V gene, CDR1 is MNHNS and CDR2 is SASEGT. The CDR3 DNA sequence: TGTGCCAGCAGGATTGGACAGGCAGAAGGCGGCTACACCTTC. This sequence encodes CASRIGQAEGGYTF.

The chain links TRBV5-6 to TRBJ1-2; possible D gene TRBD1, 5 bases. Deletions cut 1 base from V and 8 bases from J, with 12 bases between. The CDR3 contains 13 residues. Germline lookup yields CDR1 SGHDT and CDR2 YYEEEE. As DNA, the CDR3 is TGTGCCAGCAGCTTGAGGACATTGGGAGGCTACACCTTC. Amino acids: CASSLRTLGGYTF.

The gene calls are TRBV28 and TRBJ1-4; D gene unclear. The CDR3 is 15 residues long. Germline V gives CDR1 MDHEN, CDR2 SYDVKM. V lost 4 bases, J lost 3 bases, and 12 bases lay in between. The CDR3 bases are TGTGCCAGCAGTTCTGGAGGGCTGGCTAATGAAAAACTGTTTTTT. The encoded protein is CASSSGGLANEKLFF.

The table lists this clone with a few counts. DNA for the CDR3: TGTGCCTGGAGTAATGGTGGGGCCCCTGAAGCTTTCTTT. This translates into CAWSNGGAPEAFF. The V and J genes are TRBV30 and TRBJ1-1; maybe TRBD1 (5 bases). The CDR3 spans 13 residues. Germline V gene lookup returns CDR1 GTSNPN and CDR2 SVGIG (reference sequence). V shed 2 bases and J shed 6 bases, with 13 bases lying between them.

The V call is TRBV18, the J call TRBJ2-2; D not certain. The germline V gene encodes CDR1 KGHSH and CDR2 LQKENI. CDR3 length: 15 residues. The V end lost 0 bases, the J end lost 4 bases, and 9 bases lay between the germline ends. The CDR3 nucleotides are TGTGCCAGCTCACCACCGAAGCCGAGCACCGGGGAGCTGTTTTTT. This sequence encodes CASSPPKPSTGELFF.

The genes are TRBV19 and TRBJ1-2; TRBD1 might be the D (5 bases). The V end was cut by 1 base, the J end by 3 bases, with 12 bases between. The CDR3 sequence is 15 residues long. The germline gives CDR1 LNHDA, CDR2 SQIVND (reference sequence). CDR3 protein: CASSIAWGGDYGYTF. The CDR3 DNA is TGTGCCAGTAGTATAGCTTGGGGCGGGGACTATGGCTACACCTTC.

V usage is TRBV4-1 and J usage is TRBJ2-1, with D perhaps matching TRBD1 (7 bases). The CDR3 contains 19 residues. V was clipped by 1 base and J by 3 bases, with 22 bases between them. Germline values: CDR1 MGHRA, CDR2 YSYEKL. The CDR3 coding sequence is TGCGCCAGCAGCCAAGCAGCAGGGGGATATGCGGACTACTACAATGAGCAGTTCTTC. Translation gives CASSQAAGGYADYYNEQFF.